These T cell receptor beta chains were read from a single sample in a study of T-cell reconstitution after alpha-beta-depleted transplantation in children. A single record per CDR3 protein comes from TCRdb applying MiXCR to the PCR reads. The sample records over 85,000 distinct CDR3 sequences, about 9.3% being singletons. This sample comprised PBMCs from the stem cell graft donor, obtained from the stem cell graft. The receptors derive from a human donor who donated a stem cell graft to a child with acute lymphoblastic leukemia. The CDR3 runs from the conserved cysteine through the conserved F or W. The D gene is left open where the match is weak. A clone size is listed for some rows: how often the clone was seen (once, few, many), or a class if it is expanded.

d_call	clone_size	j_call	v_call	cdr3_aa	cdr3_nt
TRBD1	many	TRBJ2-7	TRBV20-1	CSASPLTGGKYYEQYF	TGCAGTGCTAGTCCTCTAACAGGGGGGAAATACTACGAGCAGTACTTC
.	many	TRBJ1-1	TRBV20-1	CSAGGVGSGAEAFF	TGCAGTGCTGGGGGAGTTGGGAGTGGGGCTGAAGCTTTCTTT
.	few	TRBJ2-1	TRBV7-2	CASSWQNNNEQFF	TGTGCCAGCAGCTGGCAGAACAACAATGAGCAGTTCTTC
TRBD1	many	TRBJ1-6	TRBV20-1	CSARVPDRGLYSPLHF	TGCAGTGCTAGAGTTCCGGACAGGGGGCTATATTCACCCCTCCACTTT
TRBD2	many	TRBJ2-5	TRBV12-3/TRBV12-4	CASRGQTSGGETQYF	TGTGCCAGCAGGGGCCAGACTAGCGGGGGAGAGACCCAGTACTTC
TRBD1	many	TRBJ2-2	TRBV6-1	CASRGQTNTGELFF	TGTGCCAGCAGGGGACAGACCAACACCGGGGAGCTGTTTTTT
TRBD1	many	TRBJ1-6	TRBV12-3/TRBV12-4	CASSLTGSSYNSPLHF	TGTGCCAGCAGTCTGACAGGGAGCTCCTATAATTCACCCCTCCACTTT
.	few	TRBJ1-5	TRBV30	CAWTYGGAGQPQHF	TGTGCCTGGACCTACGGGGGGGCTGGCCAGCCCCAGCATTTT
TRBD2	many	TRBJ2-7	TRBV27	CASRPVAGGRSSYEQYF	TGTGCCAGCAGACCCGTAGCGGGGGGGCGAAGCTCCTACGAGCAGTACTTC
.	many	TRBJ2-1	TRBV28	CASGTYNEQFF	TGTGCCAGCGGGACCTACAATGAGCAGTTCTTC
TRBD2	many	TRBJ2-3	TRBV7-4	CASSLGTSGSSTDTQYF	TGTGCCAGCAGCTTAGGGACTAGCGGTTCTAGCACAGATACGCAGTATTTT
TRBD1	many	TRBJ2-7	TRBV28	CAGSHGTGDFYEQYF	TGTGCCGGATCTCACGGGACAGGGGATTTCTACGAGCAGTACTTC
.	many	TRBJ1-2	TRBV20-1	CSAARQRRYGYTF	TGCAGTGCTGCCAGACAGCGCCGCTATGGCTACACCTTC
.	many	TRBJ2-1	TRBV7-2	CASSSQWSSYNEQFF	TGTGCCAGCAGCTCACAGTGGAGCTCCTACAATGAGCAGTTCTTC
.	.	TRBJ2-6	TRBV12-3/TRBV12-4	CASSVFGANVLTF	TGTGCCAGCAGTGTCTTTGGGGCCAACGTCCTGACTTTC
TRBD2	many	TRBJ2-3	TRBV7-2	CASSGRGGLADIPHLTSTDTQYF	TGTGCCAGCAGCGGTAGAGGGGGACTAGCGGATATACCACACTTAACGAGCACAGATACGCAGTATTTT
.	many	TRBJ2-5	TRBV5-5	CASSAKGLPQETQYF	TGTGCCAGCAGCGCCAAGGGACTTCCCCAAGAGACCCAGTACTTC
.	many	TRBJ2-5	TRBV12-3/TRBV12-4	CASSFGRGSGTQYF	TGTGCCAGCAGTTTCGGCCGAGGGAGCGGGACCCAGTACTTC
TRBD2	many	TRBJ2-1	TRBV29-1	CSVVGTGTSGGPIDEQFF	TGCAGCGTTGTAGGGACCGGGACTAGCGGGGGCCCGATTGATGAGCAGTTCTTC
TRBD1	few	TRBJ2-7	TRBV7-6	CASSPHPGQGSYEQYF	TGTGCCAGCAGCCCACATCCGGGACAGGGTTCCTACGAGCAGTACTTC
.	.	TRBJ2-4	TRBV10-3	CAISAGPVAKNIQYF	TGTGCCATCAGTGCGGGGCCGGTGGCCAAAAACATTCAGTACTTC
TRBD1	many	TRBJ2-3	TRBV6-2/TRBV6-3	CASRDRGNLDTQYF	TGTGCCAGCAGAGACAGGGGGAATCTGGATACGCAGTATTTT
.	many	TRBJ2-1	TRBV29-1	CSVEGGYNEQFF	TGCAGCGTTGAGGGGGGCTACAATGAGCAGTTCTTC
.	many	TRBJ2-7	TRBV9	CASSVAKRRQVPTYEQYF	TGTGCCAGCAGCGTAGCGAAGAGGAGACAGGTGCCAACCTACGAGCAGTACTTC
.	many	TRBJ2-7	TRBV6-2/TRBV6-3	CASSGLRPSYEQYF	TGTGCCAGCAGCGGACTTCGCCCTTCCTACGAGCAGTACTTC
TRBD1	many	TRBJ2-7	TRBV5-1	CASSFRGPGEQYF	TGCGCCAGCAGCTTCAGGGGGCCGGGGGAGCAGTACTTC
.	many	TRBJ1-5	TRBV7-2	CASSPGVNFNQPQHF	TGTGCCAGCTCCCCCGGGGTAAACTTCAATCAGCCCCAGCATTTT
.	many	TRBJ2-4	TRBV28	CASRRPILGVAKNIQYF	TGTGCCAGCAGGCGACCCATCCTGGGAGTGGCCAAAAACATTCAGTACTTC
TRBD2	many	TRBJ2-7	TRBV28	CASSLWSSGRNEQYF	TGTGCCAGCAGTTTGTGGTCTAGCGGGCGAAACGAGCAGTACTTC
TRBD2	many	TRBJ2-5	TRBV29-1	CSVEVSGGRIIETQYF	TGCAGCGTTGAAGTTTCTGGCGGGAGGATTATAGAGACCCAGTACTTC
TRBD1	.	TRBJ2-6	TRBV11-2	CASSLQIYGTGAFGANVLTF	TGTGCCAGCAGCTTACAAATCTATGGGACAGGGGCGTTTGGGGCCAACGTCCTGACTTTC
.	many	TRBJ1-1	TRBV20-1	CSAGEEGRKAFF	TGCAGTGCTGGAGAGGAGGGAAGGAAAGCTTTCTTT
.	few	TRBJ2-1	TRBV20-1	CSAMNKPNEQFF	TGCAGTGCCATGAACAAGCCGAATGAGCAGTTCTTC
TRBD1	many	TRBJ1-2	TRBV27	CASSLKPGQGVYAYGYTF	TGTGCCAGCAGTTTAAAACCGGGACAGGGGGTATATGCCTATGGCTACACCTTC
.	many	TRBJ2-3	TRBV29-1	CSVDGRSPTDTQYF	TGCAGCGTTGATGGCAGGAGCCCCACAGATACGCAGTATTTT
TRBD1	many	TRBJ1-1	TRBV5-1	CASSLRQGGTEAFF	TGCGCCAGCAGCTTGAGACAGGGAGGGACTGAAGCTTTCTTT
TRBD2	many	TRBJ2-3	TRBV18	CASSLTTSGGTDTQYF	TGTGCCAGCTCCCTAACGACTAGCGGAGGCACAGATACGCAGTATTTT
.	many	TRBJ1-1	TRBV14	CASSLRRWATEAFF	TGTGCCAGCAGCTTACGGAGGTGGGCCACTGAAGCTTTCTTT
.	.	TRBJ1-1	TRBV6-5	CASSYSRDPLWEAFF	TGTGCCAGCAGTTACTCCCGGGACCCTCTGTGGGAAGCTTTCTTT
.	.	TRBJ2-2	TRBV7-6	CASRPGGGLGELFF	TGTGCCAGCAGACCCGGTGGGGGGCTCGGGGAGCTGTTTTTT
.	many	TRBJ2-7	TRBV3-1	CASSQDLALQYF	TGTGCCAGCAGCCAAGATCTGGCGTTGCAGTACTTC
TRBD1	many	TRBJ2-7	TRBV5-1	CASSSPGTGSSYEQYF	TGCGCCAGCAGCAGCCCCGGGACAGGAAGCTCCTACGAGCAGTACTTC
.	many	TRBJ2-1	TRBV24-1	CATSAAAGRGSSYNEQFF	TGTGCCACCAGTGCCGCCGCAGGTAGGGGGTCATCCTACAATGAGCAGTTCTTC
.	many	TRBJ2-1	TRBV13	CASSPPNEQFF	TGTGCCAGCAGCCCTCCGAATGAGCAGTTCTTC
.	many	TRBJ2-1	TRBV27	CASSLGTLNEQFF	TGTGCCAGCAGTTTAGGGACCCTCAATGAGCAGTTCTTC
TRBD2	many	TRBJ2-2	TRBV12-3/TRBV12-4	CASSFSGKNTGELFF	TGTGCCAGCAGTTTCAGCGGGAAGAACACCGGGGAGCTGTTTTTT
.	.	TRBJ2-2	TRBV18	CASSRRDTGELFF	TGTGCCAGCTCAAGGCGGGACACCGGGGAGCTGTTTTTT
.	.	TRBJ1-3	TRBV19	CASRSSGNTIYF	TGTGCCAGTCGATCCTCTGGAAACACCATATATTTT
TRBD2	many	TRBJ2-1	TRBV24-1	CATSGGTSGRRNEQFF	TGTGCCACCAGTGGGGGGACTAGCGGGAGGAGGAATGAGCAGTTCTTC
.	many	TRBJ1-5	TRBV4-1	CASSQDLAAGYSNQPQHF	TGCGCCAGCAGCCAAGATCTTGCAGCTGGTTATAGCAATCAGCCCCAGCATTTT
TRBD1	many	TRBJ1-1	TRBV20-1	CSALQGATEAFF	TGCAGTGCACTACAGGGGGCCACTGAAGCTTTCTTT
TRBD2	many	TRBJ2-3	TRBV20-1	CSADLAGGPPDTQYF	TGCAGTGCCGATTTAGCGGGGGGGCCGCCAGATACGCAGTATTTT
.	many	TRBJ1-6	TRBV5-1	CASSIRGSDNSPLHF	TGCGCCAGCAGCATCCGGGGATCGGATAATTCACCCCTCCACTTT
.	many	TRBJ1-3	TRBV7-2	CASSPWRSGGPGNTIYF	TGTGCCAGCAGCCCCTGGCGGTCTGGTGGCCCTGGAAACACCATATATTTT
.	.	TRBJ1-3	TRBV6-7	CTCSLRDTIYF	TGTACCTGCAGTTTACGGGACACCATATATTTT
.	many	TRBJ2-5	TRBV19	CASSMNGGETQYF	TGTGCCAGTAGTATGAACGGAGGCGAGACCCAGTACTTC
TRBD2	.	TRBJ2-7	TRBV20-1	CSAEGGGIAGDVYEQYF	TGCAGTGCCGAGGGGGGGGGCATAGCGGGAGACGTCTACGAGCAGTACTTC
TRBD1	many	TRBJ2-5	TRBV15	CATSRGDREETQYF	TGTGCCACCAGCAGAGGGGACAGGGAAGAGACCCAGTACTTC
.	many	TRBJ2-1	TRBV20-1	CSARDSGTSDNEQFF	TGCAGTGCTAGAGATTCAGGGACTTCTGACAATGAGCAGTTCTTC
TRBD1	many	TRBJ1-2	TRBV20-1	CSAPQGARNGYTF	TGCAGTGCCCCTCAGGGGGCGCGGAATGGCTACACCTTC